This entry is about one T cell receptor beta chain. The antigen is unknown. Germline V gives CDR1 LGHDT, CDR2 YNNKEL (reference sequence). The CDR3 totals 18 residues. The germline V and J ends were trimmed by 0 bases and 2 bases, with 19 bases remaining between them. Only in-frame clones appear in the TCRdb table, and some are missing; sequencing was by immunoSEQ multiplex PCR. Altogether about 320,000 clones are present, approximately 86% being singletons, with the ten largest covering 1.5% to 2.5%. As to treatment: some 20 received Ad26.COV2.S at low or high dose, single or two shots; about 5 received placebo; per-sample allocation not given. Sample collection was performed on day 63 after the first vaccine or placebo injection. This specimen comes from a study of Ad26.COV2.S vaccination and SARS-CoV-2 variants. The study's findings and limits: Substantial breadth was reportedly displayed by spike-specific CD8+ and CD4+ T cell responses after vaccination.

The clonotype originates from a person aged 18-60 years who received the Ad26.COV2.S COVID-19 vaccine or a placebo. The J gene is TRBJ1-1, the V gene TRBV3-1 (or the pseudogene TRBV3-2), with a possible D match to TRBD1 (5 bases). The sample was peripheral blood, taken in a trial of Ad26.COV2.S vaccine versus placebo. The CDR3 nucleotides are TGTGCCAGCAGCCAAGAACTTAGAGGGGCCGGATTAAACACTGAAGCTTTCTTT. Its translation: CASSQELRGAGLNTEAFF.